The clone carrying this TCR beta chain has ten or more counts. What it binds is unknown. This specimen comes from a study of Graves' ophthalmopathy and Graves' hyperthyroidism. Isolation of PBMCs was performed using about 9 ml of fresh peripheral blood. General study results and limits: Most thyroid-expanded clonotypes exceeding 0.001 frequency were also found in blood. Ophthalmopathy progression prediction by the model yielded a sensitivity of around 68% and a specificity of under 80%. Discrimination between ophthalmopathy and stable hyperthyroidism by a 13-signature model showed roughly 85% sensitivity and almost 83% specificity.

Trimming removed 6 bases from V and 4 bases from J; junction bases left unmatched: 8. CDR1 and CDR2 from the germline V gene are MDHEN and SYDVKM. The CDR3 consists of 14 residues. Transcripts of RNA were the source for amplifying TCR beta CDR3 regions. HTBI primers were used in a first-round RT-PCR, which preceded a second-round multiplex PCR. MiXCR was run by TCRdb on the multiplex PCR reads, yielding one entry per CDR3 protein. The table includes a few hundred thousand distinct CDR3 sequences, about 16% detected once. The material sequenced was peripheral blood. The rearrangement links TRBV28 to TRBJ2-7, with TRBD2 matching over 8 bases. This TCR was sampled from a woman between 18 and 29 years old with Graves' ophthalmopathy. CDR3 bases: TGTGCCAGCAGGTCGTTAAGCGGGGGTTACGAGCAGTACTTC. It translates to CASRSLSGGYEQYF.